This T cell receptor (beta chain) derives from a study of identical twins. Notes on the study in general: Models came in too low on out-of-frame TCR alpha sharing in monozygotic twins.

Template switching added a universal primer site; cDNA carried unique molecular identifiers. A single record per CDR3 protein comes from TCRdb applying MiXCR to the 5' RACE reads. The data show over 500,000 distinct CDR3 sequences, around 20% seen once. This CDR3 has 13 amino acids. The V and J ends lost 3 bases and 5 bases respectively, with 10 bases between them. Germline V gene sequence: CDR1 SEHNR, CDR2 FQNEAQ (reference sequence). Only a few counts were recorded for this clonotype. The target antigen is unknown. The sample also formed part of further work on T cells expressing NK-cell markers.

Sequences were obtained from CD4+ T cells sorted from blood. The receptor comes from a young woman in good health. The rearrangement uses TRBV7-9 and TRBJ2-5; D possibly corresponds to TRBD2 (5 bases). CDR3 loop: CASSFGVWETQYF. DNA of the CDR3: TGTGCCAGCAGCTTCGGGGTCTGGGAGACCCAGTACTTC.